Below, 9 T cell receptor beta chains from the same sample are listed, as sequenced in a study of Ad26.COV2.S vaccination and SARS-CoV-2 variants. TCRdb's copy holds only in-frame clones and misses some; the assay was immunoSEQ multiplex PCR. The sample carries fewer than 800,000 clones, roughly 90% recorded once. This sample's treatment: around 19 received Ad26.COV2.S at low or high dose, single or two shots; 5 received placebo; per-sample allocation not given. All samples were drawn on day 63, counting from the first vaccine or placebo injection. This specimen consisted of peripheral blood, obtained in a trial of Ad26.COV2.S vaccine versus placebo. These receptors came from a person aged 18-60 years who received the Ad26.COV2.S COVID-19 vaccine or a placebo.

The gene calls are TRBV5-6 and TRBJ2-7, with TRBD1 matching 8 bases. With V trimmed by 9 bases and J by 2 bases, 4 bases remained unmatched. The CDR3 is 12 amino acids. Germline V CDR1 and CDR2: SGHDT, YYEEEE. The CDR3 sequence is CATGQGPYEQYF. The CDR3 DNA is TGTGCCACCGGACAGGGTCCCTACGAGCAGTACTTC.

The chain links TRBV21-1 to TRBJ2-1; the table's D call of TRBD2 was not tested on the DNA. TRBV21-1 is annotated as a pseudogene. This CDR3 comprises 18 residues. CDR3 region: CASSKPIPLAGIYNEQFF. CDR3 DNA sequence: TGTGCCAGCAGCAAACCTATTCCACTAGCGGGGATCTACAATGAGCAGTTCTTC.

The V call is TRBV10-3, the J call TRBJ2-5; 8 bases line up with TRBD1. V trimming: 3 bases; J trimming: 6 bases; junction bases outside the gene matches: 9. CDR3 length equals 15 residues. Germline V CDR1 and CDR2: ENHRY, SYGVKD. CDR3 residues: CAISEYTGGMKTQYF. CDR3 DNA sequence: TGTGCCATCAGTGAATATACAGGGGGTATGAAGACCCAGTACTTC.

The chain combines TRBV14 with TRBJ1-1; possibly TRBD1 for D (5 bases). Germline V lookup: CDR1 SGHDN, CDR2 FVKESK. The CDR3 contains 14 residues. Deletions cut 0 bases from V and 4 bases from J, with 9 bases between. CDR3 loop: CASSQDGGTTEAFF. The CDR3 bases are TGTGCCAGCAGCCAAGACGGCGGGACCACTGAAGCTTTCTTT.

This sequence joins TRBV3-1 (or the pseudogene TRBV3-2) and TRBJ2-5, with 12 bases identical to TRBD2. The germline gives CDR1 LGHDT, CDR2 YNNKEL (reference sequence). The CDR3 is 16 amino acids. V was clipped by 3 bases and J by 5 bases; unmatched bases: 7. CDR3 region: CASSQALAGGEETQYF. In DNA form, the CDR3 reads TGTGCCAGCAGCCAGGCCCTAGCGGGAGGGGAGGAGACCCAGTACTTC.

This sequence joins TRBV27 and TRBJ1-5, with TRBD1 matching 10 bases. Trimming cost V 3 bases and J 6 bases; bases outside gene matches: 5. The germline CDR1 and CDR2 sequences are MNHEY and SMNVEV (reference sequence). The CDR3 covers 15 residues. The CDR3 reads CASSLWGQGSQPQHF. For the CDR3, the DNA is TGTGCCAGCAGTTTGTGGGGACAGGGGAGTCAGCCCCAGCATTTT.

The chain joins TRBV27 to TRBJ2-3; tentatively, D is TRBD1 (6 bases). This CDR3 has 14 residues. V shed 4 bases and J shed 7 bases, with 15 bases lying between them. From germline, CDR1 is MNHEY and CDR2 SMNVEV (reference sequence). The DNA for the CDR3 is TGTGCCAGCAGTTCCCGGGACAAAGGAAATACGCAGTATTTT. This gives the protein CASSSRDKGNTQYF.

V usage is TRBV4-2 and J usage is TRBJ2-2; 8 bases fit TRBD2. V lost 0 bases to trimming and J lost 3 bases; unmatched junction nucleotides: 3. This CDR3 is built from 16 residues. Germline lookup yields CDR1 LGHNA and CDR2 YNFKEQ. CDR3 region: CASSQEGGGYTGELFF. CDR3 in DNA: TGTGCCAGCAGCCAAGAGGGCGGGGGGTACACCGGGGAGCTGTTTTTT.

This sequence joins TRBV3-1 (or the pseudogene TRBV3-2) and TRBJ2-6; D uncertain. The CDR3 contains 14 residues. Trimming pared 3 bases from V and 0 bases from J, leaving 3 bases between. CDR1 is LGHDT, CDR2 YNNKEL, per germline (reference sequence). CDR3 amino acids: CASSQDSGANVLTF. The CDR3 DNA follows: TGTGCCAGCAGCCAGGACTCTGGGGCCAACGTCCTGACTTTC.